The source of this T cell receptor (beta chain) is a study of STAT5B mutations in CD4+ large granular lymphocyte leukemia. Whole-study results and caveats: Main leukemic clonotypes were patient-specific, but about 25% appeared at low frequency elsewhere.

Concerning this clone itself: Its antigen is unidentified.

Method: immunoSEQ multiplex PCR; TCRdb's copy keeps in-frame clones and lacks some. The sample holds tens of thousands of clones, roughly 83% seen once. Germline lookup yields CDR1 MNHEY and CDR2 SVGAGI. CDR3 length: 13 residues. Trimming removed 5 bases at V and 7 bases at J, with 14 bases between. The specimen was CD4+ T cells from blood buffy coats. The sequence was obtained from a human donor in good health. The chain links TRBV6-5 to TRBJ2-5, with D uncertain. CDR3 loop: CASSLRSYGTQYF. DNA for the CDR3: TGTGCCAGCAGTCTCCGGTCATACGGGACCCAGTACTTC.